This is a list of T cell receptor beta chains from one sample in a study of a mutant IDH1 vaccine in newly diagnosed glioma. Using immunoSEQ multiplex PCR, the repertoire was profiled, and TCRdb retains in-frame clones only, with some absent. This sample has about 68,000 clones, with approximately 85% found just once. The sequencing here drew on PBMCs, taken from a glioma patient treated with radiotherapy, temozolomide or both. The receptors originated from a man aged 45-65 years with glioma. Both conserved end residues are part of each CDR3. The order of the fields is V gene, J gene, clone size, D gene, CDR3 DNA, CDR3 protein. D genes are given only for firm matches. Not all rows give a size; the values are once, few, many and, for expanded clones, a class.

V gene: TRBV2; J gene: TRBJ1-5; clone size: -; D gene: -; CDR3 DNA: TGTGCCAGCAGAAGGAGTGGGGCCAATCAGCCCCAGCATTTT; CDR3 protein: CASRRSGANQPQHF
V gene: TRBV20-1; J gene: TRBJ1-4; clone size: -; D gene: -; CDR3 DNA: TGCAGTGTAAAAAATGAAAAACTGTTTTTT; CDR3 protein: CSVKNEKLFF
V gene: TRBV9; J gene: TRBJ2-3; clone size: -; D gene: -; CDR3 DNA: TGTGCCAGCAGCGTAGACAGCGACACAGATACGCAGTATTTT; CDR3 protein: CASSVDSDTDTQYF
V gene: TRBV7-2; J gene: TRBJ2-2; clone size: -; D gene: TRBD1; CDR3 DNA: TGTGCCAGCACCCCGGGGGGGACAGGGGCCTATCGAACCGGGGAGCTGTTTTTT; CDR3 protein: CASTPGGTGAYRTGELFF
V gene: TRBV5-4; J gene: TRBJ1-5; clone size: once; D gene: TRBD1; CDR3 DNA: TGTGCCAGCAGCCCGTACCCCGGGACAGATGCTTCGCCCCAGCATTTT; CDR3 protein: CASSPYPGTDASPQHF
V gene: TRBV6-1; J gene: TRBJ1-1; clone size: few; D gene: -; CDR3 DNA: TGTGCCAGCAGCAATGGACAGAGGAACACTGAAGCTTTCTTT; CDR3 protein: CASSNGQRNTEAFF
V gene: TRBV6-6; J gene: TRBJ1-1; clone size: few; D gene: TRBD1; CDR3 DNA: TGTGCCAGCAGACAGGGGGACACTGAAGCTTTCTTT; CDR3 protein: CASRQGDTEAFF
V gene: TRBV25-1; J gene: TRBJ1-2; clone size: -; D gene: TRBD1; CDR3 DNA: TGTGCCAGCAGTGAATGGGGGACAGGGGGCCGGGGCTACACCTTC; CDR3 protein: CASSEWGTGGRGYTF
V gene: TRBV5-4; J gene: TRBJ1-3; clone size: -; D gene: -; CDR3 DNA: TGTGCCAGCAGCTTAGGAGGGTCTGGAAACACCATATATTTT; CDR3 protein: CASSLGGSGNTIYF
V gene: TRBV30; J gene: TRBJ1-1; clone size: -; D gene: -; CDR3 DNA: TGTGCCTGGAGTCTCTCAAACACTGAAGCTTTCTTT; CDR3 protein: CAWSLSNTEAFF
V gene: TRBV7-2; J gene: TRBJ1-5; clone size: -; D gene: -; CDR3 DNA: TGTGCCAGCAGCTTAAGGGAGGGGAATCAGCCCCAGCATTTT; CDR3 protein: CASSLREGNQPQHF
V gene: TRBV11-1; J gene: TRBJ1-1; clone size: -; D gene: -; CDR3 DNA: TGTGCCAGCAGCTTAATACGGGCAGGACTCACTGAAGCTTTCTTT; CDR3 protein: CASSLIRAGLTEAFF
V gene: TRBV5-6; J gene: TRBJ2-7; clone size: -; D gene: -; CDR3 DNA: TGTGCCAGCAGCTTGGACAGGAGTGCGCAGTACTTC; CDR3 protein: CASSLDRSAQYF
V gene: TRBV7-2; J gene: TRBJ1-4; clone size: few; D gene: TRBD1; CDR3 DNA: TGTGCCAGCAGCCGGGGGGGACAGGGCGAAAAACTGTTTTTT; CDR3 protein: CASSRGGQGEKLFF
V gene: TRBV30; J gene: TRBJ1-4; clone size: -; D gene: -; CDR3 DNA: TGTGCCTCCAGACATCAAGTAAACGGTGAAAAACTGTTTTTT; CDR3 protein: CASRHQVNGEKLFF
V gene: TRBV30; J gene: TRBJ2-7; clone size: -; D gene: -; CDR3 DNA: TGTGCCTGGAGGGCCTGGGGCTCCTACGAGCAGTACTTC; CDR3 protein: CAWRAWGSYEQYF
V gene: TRBV5-1; J gene: TRBJ1-2; clone size: -; D gene: -; CDR3 DNA: TGCGCCAGCAGCCAGGGTTTTAACTATGGCTACACCTTC; CDR3 protein: CASSQGFNYGYTF
V gene: TRBV10-3; J gene: TRBJ2-7; clone size: -; D gene: -; CDR3 DNA: TGTGCCATCAGCGCCTCAGGGGGAGGCTACGAGCAGTACTTC; CDR3 protein: CAISASGGGYEQYF
V gene: TRBV27; J gene: TRBJ1-2; clone size: -; D gene: TRBD1; CDR3 DNA: TGTGCCAGCAGTTCGATTGGGACAGGGGGTGGCGGGGGCTACACCTTC; CDR3 protein: CASSSIGTGGGGGYTF
V gene: TRBV29-1; J gene: TRBJ2-5; clone size: -; D gene: TRBD1; CDR3 DNA: TGCAGCGTTGACCCTGTGGGACAGCAAGAGACCCAGTACTTC; CDR3 protein: CSVDPVGQQETQYF
V gene: TRBV9; J gene: TRBJ1-1; clone size: -; D gene: TRBD1; CDR3 DNA: TGTGCCAGCAGCGTGGACAGGGACCCTACCACTGAAGCTTTCTTT; CDR3 protein: CASSVDRDPTTEAFF
V gene: TRBV7-9; J gene: TRBJ2-1; clone size: -; D gene: TRBD1; CDR3 DNA: TGTGCCAGCAGCTTGTCAAGGACAGGGGGTGAGTTCTTC; CDR3 protein: CASSLSRTGGEFF
V gene: TRBV2; J gene: TRBJ2-5; clone size: -; D gene: -; CDR3 DNA: TGTGCCAGCAGTGACCCGAGAGAGACCCAGTACTTC; CDR3 protein: CASSDPRETQYF
V gene: TRBV6-1; J gene: TRBJ1-5; clone size: -; D gene: -; CDR3 DNA: TGTGCCAGCAGTGGTGAGGTATTGATAGTCGGAAGCAATCAGCCCCAGCATTTT; CDR3 protein: CASSGEVLIVGSNQPQHF
V gene: TRBV6-5; J gene: TRBJ2-7; clone size: -; D gene: -; CDR3 DNA: TGTGCCAGCAGTTACAAGGGGGGCGAGCAGTACTTC; CDR3 protein: CASSYKGGEQYF
V gene: TRBV7-2; J gene: TRBJ2-1; clone size: -; D gene: -; CDR3 DNA: TGTGCCAGCAGCTCCCCCGGCGGGGTTCTCTACAATGAGCAGTTCTTC; CDR3 protein: CASSSPGGVLYNEQFF
V gene: TRBV9; J gene: TRBJ2-5; clone size: -; D gene: TRBD2; CDR3 DNA: TGTGCCAGCAGCGTAGAAGCGGGGGGGTGGGAGACCCAGTACTTC; CDR3 protein: CASSVEAGGWETQYF
V gene: TRBV30; J gene: TRBJ2-7; clone size: few; D gene: -; CDR3 DNA: TGTGCCTGGAGTCCCCCCGGCGCCTACGAGCAGTACTTC; CDR3 protein: CAWSPPGAYEQYF
V gene: TRBV10-3; J gene: TRBJ1-1; clone size: -; D gene: TRBD1; CDR3 DNA: TGTGCCGCCGGGACAGGGTGGGAAGCTGAAGCTTTCTTT; CDR3 protein: CAAGTGWEAEAFF
V gene: TRBV5-4; J gene: TRBJ2-1; clone size: once; D gene: -; CDR3 DNA: TGTGCCAGCAGCCTGGACTACCCTCTCATCGATGAGCAGTTCTTC; CDR3 protein: CASSLDYPLIDEQFF
V gene: TRBV27; J gene: TRBJ2-7; clone size: -; D gene: TRBD2; CDR3 DNA: TGTGCCAGCAGTTTCGAGCGGGGACTCGAGCAGTACTTC; CDR3 protein: CASSFERGLEQYF
V gene: TRBV27; J gene: TRBJ2-3; clone size: once; D gene: -; CDR3 DNA: TGTGCCAGAATTACCAGGACAATTAGCACAGATACGCAGTATTTT; CDR3 protein: CARITRTISTDTQYF
V gene: TRBV5-1; J gene: TRBJ2-5; clone size: -; D gene: TRBD1; CDR3 DNA: TGCGCCAGCGGTCAGGGGGCAGTGGAGACCCAGTACTTC; CDR3 protein: CASGQGAVETQYF
V gene: TRBV14; J gene: TRBJ2-3; clone size: -; D gene: TRBD1; CDR3 DNA: TGTGCCAGCAGCTCCTTCGCAGGGGGCCCCACAGATACGCAGTATTTT; CDR3 protein: CASSSFAGGPTDTQYF
V gene: TRBV9; J gene: TRBJ1-4; clone size: once; D gene: -; CDR3 DNA: TGTGCCAGCAGCGTAGAAGGACTAATAAGTGAAAAACTGTTTTTT; CDR3 protein: CASSVEGLISEKLFF
V gene: TRBV2; J gene: TRBJ2-5; clone size: -; D gene: -; CDR3 DNA: TGTGCCAGCAGGTCTCCAGTAGAGACCCAGTACTTC; CDR3 protein: CASRSPVETQYF
V gene: TRBV5-1; J gene: TRBJ1-1; clone size: -; D gene: TRBD1; CDR3 DNA: TGCGCCAGCAGCTGGGGGGACAGGGGTTATGGGAACACTGAAGCTTTCTTT; CDR3 protein: CASSWGDRGYGNTEAFF
V gene: TRBV7-9; J gene: TRBJ2-6; clone size: -; D gene: -; CDR3 DNA: TGTGCCAGCACCCCGGGGACAAAGGGTACTGGGGCCAACGTCCTGACTTTC; CDR3 protein: CASTPGTKGTGANVLTF
V gene: TRBV7-3; J gene: TRBJ1-5; clone size: once; D gene: -; CDR3 DNA: TGTGCCAGCAGCTTAAAGCAGGACGCCCAGGGGAGTCAGCCCCAGCATTTT; CDR3 protein: CASSLKQDAQGSQPQHF
V gene: TRBV5-6; J gene: TRBJ1-4; clone size: -; D gene: -; CDR3 DNA: TGTGCCAGCAGCTCCTACAGTGCAACTAATGAAAAACTGTTTTTT; CDR3 protein: CASSSYSATNEKLFF
V gene: TRBV5-6; J gene: TRBJ2-3; clone size: -; D gene: -; CDR3 DNA: TGTGCCAGCAGCTCAAACATCGGTAGCACAGATACGCAGTATTTT; CDR3 protein: CASSSNIGSTDTQYF
V gene: TRBV10-3; J gene: TRBJ1-6; clone size: once; D gene: -; CDR3 DNA: TGTGCCATCAGTGTGGGGAATTCACCCCTCCACTTT; CDR3 protein: CAISVGNSPLHF
V gene: TRBV6-1; J gene: TRBJ2-7; clone size: once; D gene: -; CDR3 DNA: TGTGCCAGCAGTGGAACAGGGTTCCCCTACGAGCAGTACTTC; CDR3 protein: CASSGTGFPYEQYF
V gene: TRBV11-2; J gene: TRBJ2-5; clone size: -; D gene: -; CDR3 DNA: TGTGCCAGCAGCGACAGCGCGGAGACCCAGTACTTC; CDR3 protein: CASSDSAETQYF
V gene: TRBV19; J gene: TRBJ2-5; clone size: few; D gene: TRBD2; CDR3 DNA: TGTGCCAGTAGTATAGGGATAGCGGGACCTCAAGAGACCCAGTACTTC; CDR3 protein: CASSIGIAGPQETQYF
V gene: TRBV30; J gene: TRBJ1-1; clone size: -; D gene: -; CDR3 DNA: TGTGCCTGGAGTCAGGGTGGGACCACTGAAGCTTTCTTT; CDR3 protein: CAWSQGGTTEAFF
V gene: TRBV9; J gene: TRBJ2-1; clone size: -; D gene: -; CDR3 DNA: TGTGCCAGCAGCGTAGGTAACGCGCGGGACAATGAGCAGTTCTTC; CDR3 protein: CASSVGNARDNEQFF
V gene: TRBV29-1; J gene: TRBJ2-3; clone size: -; D gene: -; CDR3 DNA: TGCAGCGTTAGACTGAGGGGCACAGATACGCAGTATTTT; CDR3 protein: CSVRLRGTDTQYF
V gene: TRBV19; J gene: TRBJ1-1; clone size: few; D gene: -; CDR3 DNA: TGTGCCAGTAGCCCCTACACGAACACTGAAGCTTTCTTT; CDR3 protein: CASSPYTNTEAFF
V gene: TRBV7-2; J gene: TRBJ2-7; clone size: few; D gene: TRBD1; CDR3 DNA: TGTGCCAGCAGCTTAGCGGGGACAGTCCACGAGCAGTACTTC; CDR3 protein: CASSLAGTVHEQYF
V gene: TRBV13; J gene: TRBJ2-1; clone size: -; D gene: -; CDR3 DNA: TGTGCCAGCAGCCTTACCGAACAGGTTAAGCGGAATGAGCAGTTCTTC; CDR3 protein: CASSLTEQVKRNEQFF